The T cell receptor (beta chain) under discussion was sequenced for a study of CD8+CD57+ T cells in acquired aplastic anemia. At the level of the study: CD4+ and CD8+ cells, once sorted, gave DNA averaging about 3 ug.

General observations from the study: Patients and controls were found to share 25 to 35 CD8+ CDR3 sequences. Patients versus controls showed no significant CD8+ Simpson's diversity difference.

According to the study, genomic DNA was the template for TCR beta VDJ and CDR3 profiling. TCRdb independently ran MiXCR on the reads; one entry per CDR3 protein. The sample lists nearly 60,000 distinct CDR3 sequences, approximately 54% seen once, with roughly 16% in the top ten. The V gene's germline CDR1 is SGHVS and CDR2 FNYEAQ. The CDR3 has 14 residues. The ends were cut back, 2 bases at V and 1 base at J, with 7 bases in the middle. Patients chosen for sequencing had shown CD8+CD57+ cell expansion by flow cytometry. Each patient had severe acquired aplastic anemia. As for this clonotype: Its antigen is not known. The CDR3 does not end in the conserved phenylalanine or tryptophan, so this is likely a read error.

The sample comprised sorted CD4+, CD8+, or CD8+CD57+ T cells (not recorded which) from PBMCs. The chain uses TRBV7-6 and TRBJ2-3; maybe TRBD1 (6 bases). The receptor's source is a human donor with aplastic anemia. CDR3 in DNA: TGTGCCAGCAGCTTACGACAGGGCACAGATACGCAGTATTCT. It yields the protein CASSLRQGTDTQYS.